Below are 7 T cell receptor beta chains sequenced from a single sample in a study of vaccination effects on CD4 cells after COVID-19. Antigens for these TCRs are unknown. Using immunoSEQ multiplex PCR, the repertoire was profiled, and TCRdb retains in-frame clones only, with some absent. The sample carries roughly 70,000 clones, about 69% recorded once. After expansion with viral peptide pools in the ViraFEST assay, antigen-specific CD4+ T cells were sequenced. With more than 9 days of culture completed, CD4+ T cells were isolated. Documented for the person is a PCR-confirmed SARS-CoV-2 infection occurring between March and December 2020. The input for sequencing was CD4+ T cells from PBMCs cultured with HIV peptides, taken before COVID-19 vaccination. Subset defined: HIV-1 Nef peptide pool negative control/reference culture. Receptors were obtained from a human donor who had a prior SARS-CoV-2 infection.

This clone has a handful of counts. V usage is TRBV12-3 or TRBV12-4 and J usage is TRBJ2-1, with D uncertain. The CDR3 runs to 12 residues. Deletions cut 4 bases from V and 9 bases from J, with 10 bases between. The CDR3 loop reads CASSYINGEQFF. DNA of the CDR3: TGTGCCAGCAGTTACATTAACGGTGAGCAGTTCTTC.

This clone came up a few times. The chain is built from TRBV18 and TRBJ2-5; D is possibly TRBD1 (6 bases). The CDR3 covers 16 residues. Per the germline V gene, CDR1 is KGHSH and CDR2 is LQKENI. V was trimmed by 3 bases and J by 4 bases, leaving 18 bases between them. The CDR3 loop is CASSPWGIQGRETQYF. The CDR3 DNA is TGTGCCAGCTCACCCTGGGGAATCCAGGGGCGAGAGACCCAGTACTTC.

This chain links TRBV5-4 with TRBJ2-7; a weak D match, TRBD1 (5 bases). V was pared by 0 bases and J by 3 bases, with 10 bases between. This CDR3 spans 14 amino acids. From germline, CDR1 is SGHNT and CDR2 YYREEE (reference sequence). This CDR3 is CASSLGQGLYEQYF. In DNA form, the CDR3 reads TGTGCCAGCAGCTTGGGTCAGGGTCTCTACGAGCAGTACTTC.

V and J are TRBV19 and TRBJ1-5; weak D call: TRBD1 (6 bases). Per the germline V gene, CDR1 is LNHDA and CDR2 is SQIVND (reference sequence). Trimming removed 6 bases at V and 0 bases at J, with 24 bases between. This CDR3 has 19 amino acids. The CDR3 bases are TGTGCCAGTAGATCCGCACGCGGGGGCGGGATATATAGCAATCAGCCCCAGCATTTT. Protein sequence: CASRSARGGGIYSNQPQHF.

This sequence joins TRBV11-3 and TRBJ2-7; 14 bases line up with TRBD2. CDR3 length: 15 residues. Germline CDR1 and CDR2: SGHNT and YENEEA. After removal of 5 bases from V and 2 bases from J, the junction contained 2 bases not matched to a gene. This CDR3 reads CASSQGLAGAYEQYF. Here the CDR3 DNA reads TGTGCCAGCAGCCAGGGACTAGCGGGAGCCTACGAGCAGTACTTC.

This clone turned up a few times. V is TRBV10-1 and J is TRBJ1-2, with D maybe TRBD1 (5 bases). This CDR3 has 15 amino acids. Germline-derived CDR1 and CDR2 are WNHNN and SYGVQD (reference sequence). Trimming stripped 6 bases from V and 4 bases from J, with 18 bases between. CDR3 in DNA: TGCGCCAGCAGATTCGGGACCCCGGGTAGCTATGGCTACACCTTC. This translates into CASRFGTPGSYGYTF.

This chain uses TRBV7-9 with TRBJ1-4; 11 positions agree with TRBD1. This CDR3 spans 15 amino acids. V lost 3 bases to trimming and J lost 7 bases; unmatched junction nucleotides: 4. CDR1 is SEHNR, CDR2 FQNEAQ, per germline (reference sequence). This chain's CDR3 is CASSFWTGGSEKLFF. In DNA, the CDR3 is TGTGCCAGCAGCTTCTGGACAGGGGGCAGTGAAAAACTGTTTTTT.